The 15 T cell receptor beta chains presented below share a single source sample, sequenced in a study of chemoradiotherapy in HPV16-positive cancers. TCRdb keeps only in-frame clones here, not all; method: immunoSEQ multiplex PCR. The sample includes about 2,000 clones, roughly 90% of them seen just once. Sample: tumor tissue, taken from a patient who underwent chemoradiotherapy. The receptors were gathered from a human donor with HPV-associated anogenital cancer.

Comments on this clone: The junction departs from the called germline gene at one end, perhaps through a read error. The chain uses TRBV7-3 and TRBJ1-1; TRBD1 matches at 7 bases. CDR3 size: 13 residues. Per the germline V gene, CDR1 is SGHTA and CDR2 is FQGTGA. CDR3 bases: TGTGTCAGCAGCTCGACAGGGCTGGGTGAAGCTTTCTTT. Its protein is CVSSSTGLGEAFF.

The rearrangement links TRBV30 to TRBJ1-1; possible D gene TRBD1, 6 bases. Germline-derived CDR1 and CDR2 are GTSNPN and SVGIG (reference sequence). This CDR3 contains 12 residues. V shed 4 bases and J shed 6 bases, with 12 bases lying between them. As DNA, the CDR3 is TGTGCCTGGACAAACAGGGTGGCTGAAGCTTTCTTT. Encoded protein: CAWTNRVAEAFF.

This clone was seen only once. This sequence joins TRBV25-1 and TRBJ1-5; D uncertain. Trimming stripped 4 bases from V and 6 bases from J, with 13 bases between. The CDR3 totals 14 residues. Germline V gene data show CDR1 as MGHDK and CDR2 as SYGVNS. The CDR3, as DNA: TGTGCCAGCAGTGGAGCCCTCAGTCCTCAGCCCCAGCATTTT. It yields the protein CASSGALSPQPQHF.

CDR3 in DNA: TGTGCCAGTACCCCGGACAGGATCGATGGCTACACCTTC. Translating it yields CASTPDRIDGYTF. The chain carries TRBV19 and TRBJ1-2; 7 positions agree with TRBD1. Losses at the gene ends were 7 bases for V and 6 bases for J; bases not matched to a gene: 8. The germline V gene encodes CDR1 LNHDA and CDR2 SQIVND (reference sequence). The CDR3 sequence is 13 residues long.

The CDR3 here is CASQGSGGEPQHF. The DNA for the CDR3 is TGTGCCAGTCAAGGGTCGGGGGGTGAGCCCCAGCATTTT. The genes are TRBV19 and TRBJ1-5; D perhaps matches TRBD1 (5 bases). Germline assignment: CDR1 LNHDA and CDR2 SQIVND (reference sequence). This CDR3 spans 13 amino acids. Deletions cut 8 bases from V and 8 bases from J, with 16 bases between.

The chain employs TRBV7-9 and TRBJ2-1; no reliable D call. This CDR3 comprises 13 residues. The V gene lost 5 bases and the J gene lost 5 bases, with 10 bases spanning the gap. The germline V gene has CDR1 SEHNR and CDR2 FQNEAQ (reference sequence). The CDR3 nucleotides read TGTGCCAGCAGCCGCGATAGGGACAATGAGCAGTTCTTC. It yields the protein CASSRDRDNEQFF. The full variable domain, completed using reference TRBV7-9 and TRBJ2-1, is DTGVSQNPRHKITKRGQNVTFRCDPISEHNRLYWYRQTLGQGPEFLTYFQNEAQLEKSRLLSDRFSAERPKGSFSTLEIQRTEQGDSAMYLCASSRDRDNEQFFGPGTRLTVL.

The J gene is TRBJ2-5, the V gene TRBV7-2; a weak D match, TRBD2 (7 bases). Trimming shortened V by 4 bases and J by 1 base, and 16 bases separated the two germline ends. This CDR3 has 16 amino acids. The germline V gene has CDR1 SGHTA and CDR2 FQGNSA. CDR3 in amino acids: CASSSRRGGGQETQYF. The CDR3 nucleotides are TGTGCCAGCAGCTCCCGGAGGGGAGGGGGCCAAGAGACCCAGTACTTC. The entire variable domain, with the rest obtained from reference TRBV7-2 and TRBJ2-5, is as follows: GAGVSQSPSNKVTEKGKDVELRCDPISGHTALYWYRQSLGQGLEFLIYFQGNSAPDKSGLPSDRFSAERTGGSVSTLTIQRTQQEDSAVYLCASSSRRGGGQETQYFGPGTRLLVL.

This rearrangement joins TRBV19 to TRBJ1-4; D gene uncertain. Germline V gives CDR1 LNHDA, CDR2 SQIVND (reference sequence). V was trimmed by 4 bases and J by 0 bases, leaving 6 bases between them. The CDR3 covers 14 residues. Here the CDR3 reads CASSRVATNEKLFF. CDR3 coding DNA: TGTGCCAGTAGTAGGGTCGCAACTAATGAAAAACTGTTTTTT.

A remark on this clone: Its ends do not fully match the called genes, so a read error is possible. This sequence joins TRBV27 and TRBJ1-1; possible D gene TRBD1, 6 bases. The V gene's germline CDR1 is MNHEY and CDR2 SMNVEV (reference sequence). The CDR3 has 15 residues. CDR3 nucleotides: TGTGCCAGCAGTATATCCCCTACAGGGATCACTGAAGCTTTCTTT. Residues: CASSISPTGITEAFF.

The genes are TRBV7-2 and TRBJ2-1; TRBD2 might be the D (6 bases). V was shortened by 8 bases and J by 0 bases, with 14 bases between the two germline ends. CDR3 length equals 15 residues. Germline V lookup: CDR1 SGHTA, CDR2 FQGNSA. The chain's CDR3 is CASARAGSSYNEQFF. CDR3 sequence (DNA): TGTGCCAGCGCTCGGGCGGGGTCCTCCTACAATGAGCAGTTCTTC.

This chain uses TRBV4-3 with TRBJ1-3; no definite D call. Looked up from germline, CDR1 is LGHNA and CDR2 is YSLEER. CDR3 length: 16 residues. The germline V and J ends were trimmed by 1 base and 3 bases, with 13 bases remaining between them. The CDR3 DNA reads TGCGCCAGCAGCCAAGTATCCCATCGGAGTGGAAACACCATATATTTT. Translating it yields CASSQVSHRSGNTIYF.

The chain employs TRBV6-6 and TRBJ2-7; a possible D gene is TRBD2 (5 bases). CDR3 length equals 14 residues. The germline gives CDR1 MNHNY, CDR2 SVGAGI (reference sequence). The ends were cut back, 6 bases at V and 2 bases at J, with 14 bases in the middle. CDR3 DNA sequence: TGTGCCAGCAGCCCTTCCGGGATCACCTACGAGCAGTACGTC. It specifies CASSPSGITYEQYV.

The J gene is TRBJ2-3, the V gene TRBV18, with 9 bases aligning to TRBD1. Germline V gene lookup returns CDR1 KGHSH and CDR2 LQKENI. After removal of 3 bases from V and 4 bases from J, the junction contained 8 bases not matched to a gene. This CDR3 spans 16 amino acids. As DNA, the CDR3 is TGTGCCAGCTCACCCTCGGACAGGGGTGAGGCAGATACGCAGTATTTT. Translation gives CASSPSDRGEADTQYF.

J is TRBJ1-5 and V is TRBV7-9; D may be TRBD1 (5 bases). This CDR3 contains 15 residues. Trimming removed 5 bases at V and 3 bases at J, with 14 bases between. CDR1 SEHNR and CDR2 FQNEAQ come from the germline V gene (reference sequence). The CDR3 DNA sequence: TGTGCCAGCAGCGCGGCGAGGGGCATCAATCAGCCCCAGCATTTT. It specifies CASSAARGINQPQHF.

The chain uses TRBV6-5 and TRBJ2-5, with D unclear. This CDR3 spans 15 amino acids. Trimming pared 0 bases from V and 1 base from J, leaving 9 bases between. Germline CDR1 and CDR2: MNHEY and SVGAGI. The CDR3 protein is CASSYSPGLQETQYF. CDR3 DNA sequence: TGTGCCAGCAGTTACTCGCCGGGCCTCCAAGAGACCCAGTACTTC.